The 7 T cell receptor beta chains given below trace back to one sample, sequenced in a study of CD8+ T cells in alopecia areata (dated by TCRdb to between 2018 and 2020). Preparation of the library involved the immunoSEQ multiplex PCR assay. For TCR sequencing, RNA was extracted from every sample and reverse transcribed into cDNA to serve as template. In its TCRdb copy, this immuneACCESS table keeps in-frame sequences only and misses some clones. Where compared with another copy, unresolved V genes explain less than half of these, and the others have no known cause. Within this sample are approximately 89,000 clones, with 35% to 50% of them counted one time only. The ten top clones hold about 0.79% of the sample. The sequenced material came from CD4+ T cells sorted from blood. The origin of the receptors is a human donor with alopecia areata.

The rearrangement uses TRBV4-3 and TRBJ1-2, with TRBD1 matching over 10 bases. V was clipped by 2 bases and J by 3 bases; unmatched bases: 9. The CDR3 is made up of 17 amino acids. Germline values: CDR1 LGHNA, CDR2 YSLEER. In DNA form, the CDR3 reads TGCGCCAGCAGCCAACAGCTGACAGGGGGCCTCTACTATGGCTACACCTTC. Its translation is CASSQQLTGGLYYGYTF.

There are a few counts of this clone. The CDR3 region has the DNA TGTGCCAGCAGAGCCCCGGGGTCCTACACCGGGGAGCTGTTTTTT. As protein: CASRAPGSYTGELFF. This rearrangement joins TRBV7-2 to TRBJ2-2, with TRBD2 as a possible D gene (5 bases). The germline gives CDR1 SGHTA, CDR2 FQGNSA. The CDR3 loop spans 15 amino acids. V was pared by 6 bases and J by 3 bases, with 14 bases between.

The V gene is TRBV2, the J gene TRBJ2-1; tentative D call: TRBD2 (5 bases). V lost 8 bases and J lost 8, with 13 bases in between. The CDR3 length is 12 residues. CDR1 SNHLY and CDR2 FYNNEI come from the germline V gene. The CDR3 DNA reads as TGTGCCAGCTTGAGGGTGCTGGATGAGCAGTTCTTC. Residues: CASLRVLDEQFF.

Details on this clone: This CDR3 is also generated by other DNA sequences in the sample. The chain recombines TRBV29-1 with TRBJ1-1; the match to TRBD1 covers 8 bases. CDR1 SQVTM and CDR2 ANQGSEA come from the germline V gene. J gave up 5 bases and V 5 bases, and 7 bases lay outside the gene matches. This CDR3 comprises 13 residues. Written as DNA, the CDR3 is TGCAGCGTTCAGACAGGGGAAGGAACTGAAGCTTTCTTT. Protein product: CSVQTGEGTEAFF. The full variable domain, rest sourced from reference TRBV29-1 and TRBJ1-1, is SAVISQKPSRDICQRGTSLTIQCQVDSQVTMMFWYRQQPGQSLTLIATANQGSEATYESGFVIDKFPISRPNLTFSTLTVSNMSPEDSSIYLCSVQTGEGTEAFFGQGTRLTVV.

This clone was counted between two and nine times. This rearrangement joins TRBV28 to TRBJ2-7; D not resolved. Deletions cut 3 bases from V and 7 bases from J, with 19 bases between. Per the germline V gene, CDR1 is MDHEN and CDR2 is SYDVKM. The CDR3 spans 15 residues. The CDR3 DNA reads as TGTGCCAGCAGTTTCCGGCCTCCGAAAACTTGGGAGCAGTACTTC. It encodes CASSFRPPKTWEQYF.

The rearrangement joins TRBV5-8 to TRBJ2-5; TRBD2 matches at 9 bases. Germline V gene data show CDR1 as SGHTS and CDR2 as YDEGEE. The CDR3 has 14 amino acids. With V trimmed by 6 bases and J by 3 bases, 6 bases remained unmatched. The CDR3 DNA follows: TGTGCCAGCACCCCGGGACTAGCTGAAGAGACCCAGTACTTC. Its protein is CASTPGLAEETQYF.

The V gene is TRBV29-1, the J gene TRBJ1-1, with 9 positions matching TRBD1. Germline V lookup: CDR1 SQVTM, CDR2 ANQGSEA. The trim removed 4 bases at V and 3 bases at J, leaving 6 bases unmatched. The CDR3 contains 14 residues. This CDR3 reads CSVVTGGGYTEAFF. CDR3 DNA: TGCAGCGTTGTAACAGGGGGCGGGTACACTGAAGCTTTCTTT.